A selection of T cell receptor beta chains follows, all from one sample in a study of a mutant IDH1 vaccine in newly diagnosed glioma. The repertoire was sequenced with immunoSEQ multiplex PCR; TCRdb's copy has only in-frame clones and lacks some. The sample yields about 38,000 clones, approximately 92% seen once. The sample consisted of PBMCs, taken from a glioma patient treated with radiotherapy, temozolomide or both. These receptors were taken from a man aged 18-30 years with glioma. CDR3s include the opening cysteine and the closing phenylalanine or tryptophan. The order of the fields is V gene, J gene, clone size, CDR3 length, D gene, CDR3 protein, CDR3 DNA. The D gene is left open where the match is weak. Where a row states a size, it is once, few, many or the class of an expanded clone; other rows omit it.

v_call: TRBV11-2
j_call: TRBJ1-4
clone_size: NA
cdr3_length: 14
d_call: TRBD1
cdr3_aa: CASSKTGGGEKLFF
cdr3_nt: TGTGCCAGCAGCAAGACAGGGGGGGGAGAAAAACTGTTTTTT

v_call: TRBV28
j_call: TRBJ1-4
clone_size: NA
cdr3_length: 14
d_call: NA
cdr3_aa: CASSRRTGTEKLFF
cdr3_nt: TGTGCCAGCAGTCGAAGGACCGGGACGGAAAAACTGTTTTTT

v_call: TRBV9
j_call: TRBJ2-2
clone_size: NA
cdr3_length: 14
d_call: NA
cdr3_aa: CASSADYFTGELFF
cdr3_nt: TGTGCCAGCAGCGCAGATTATTTCACCGGGGAGCTGTTTTTT

v_call: TRBV7-9
j_call: TRBJ1-2
clone_size: NA
cdr3_length: 15
d_call: NA
cdr3_aa: CASSLEDTSLGGYTF
cdr3_nt: TGTGCCAGCAGCTTAGAGGACACTAGTTTGGGCGGCTACACCTTC

v_call: TRBV6-5
j_call: TRBJ1-2
clone_size: NA
cdr3_length: 14
d_call: NA
cdr3_aa: CASSYSRTTNGYTF
cdr3_nt: TGTGCCAGCAGTTACTCGAGGACGACAAATGGCTACACCTTC

v_call: TRBV28
j_call: TRBJ2-7
clone_size: NA
cdr3_length: 16
d_call: NA
cdr3_aa: CASSLFSGHRAYEQYF
cdr3_nt: TGTGCCAGCAGTTTATTTTCGGGACACCGGGCCTACGAGCAGTACTTC

v_call: TRBV5-1
j_call: TRBJ1-4
clone_size: NA
cdr3_length: 16
d_call: NA
cdr3_aa: CASSLAGGGADEKLFF
cdr3_nt: TGCGCCAGCAGCTTGGCCGGGGGGGGCGCGGATGAAAAACTGTTTTTT

v_call: TRBV10-1
j_call: TRBJ2-7
clone_size: NA
cdr3_length: 14
d_call: TRBD2
cdr3_aa: CASSETSGTDEQYF
cdr3_nt: TGCGCCAGCAGCGAGACTAGCGGGACCGACGAGCAGTACTTC

v_call: TRBV20-1
j_call: TRBJ2-7
clone_size: NA
cdr3_length: 11
d_call: TRBD2
cdr3_aa: CSGGLAYEQYF
cdr3_nt: TGCAGTGGAGGACTAGCCTACGAGCAGTACTTC

v_call: TRBV7-2
j_call: TRBJ2-5
clone_size: NA
cdr3_length: 15
d_call: TRBD2
cdr3_aa: CASSLPSGSAETQYF
cdr3_nt: TGTGCCAGCAGCCTCCCTAGCGGGTCCGCAGAGACCCAGTACTTC

v_call: TRBV7-9
j_call: TRBJ1-4
clone_size: NA
cdr3_length: 17
d_call: NA
cdr3_aa: CASSLFPLSATNEKLFF
cdr3_nt: TGTGCCAGCAGCCTATTCCCCCTATCGGCAACTAATGAAAAACTGTTTTTT

v_call: TRBV28
j_call: TRBJ1-2
clone_size: NA
cdr3_length: 13
d_call: TRBD1
cdr3_aa: CASTRQGAIGYTF
cdr3_nt: TGTGCCAGCACCCGACAGGGGGCAATTGGCTACACCTTC

v_call: TRBV4-2
j_call: TRBJ2-2
clone_size: NA
cdr3_length: 16
d_call: NA
cdr3_aa: CASSPQRAPNTGELFF
cdr3_nt: TGTGCCAGCAGCCCGCAGCGGGCCCCGAACACCGGGGAGCTGTTTTTT

v_call: TRBV9
j_call: TRBJ1-6
clone_size: NA
cdr3_length: 15
d_call: NA
cdr3_aa: CASSVGGSPNSPLHF
cdr3_nt: TGTGCCAGCAGCGTAGGAGGATCCCCTAATTCACCCCTCCACTTT

v_call: TRBV27
j_call: TRBJ2-7
clone_size: NA
cdr3_length: 15
d_call: TRBD2
cdr3_aa: CASSLGGGPVYEQYF
cdr3_nt: TGTGCCAGCAGTTTAGGGGGAGGGCCAGTTTACGAGCAGTACTTC

v_call: TRBV7-2
j_call: TRBJ2-3
clone_size: NA
cdr3_length: 13
d_call: NA
cdr3_aa: CASSLGWTDTQYF
cdr3_nt: TGTGCCAGCAGCTTAGGCTGGACAGATACGCAGTATTTT

v_call: TRBV30
j_call: TRBJ2-7
clone_size: NA
cdr3_length: 11
d_call: TRBD1
cdr3_aa: CAWSHRGEQYF
cdr3_nt: TGTGCCTGGAGTCACAGGGGCGAGCAGTACTTC

v_call: TRBV5-6
j_call: TRBJ1-2
clone_size: NA
cdr3_length: 12
d_call: NA
cdr3_aa: CASSLADVGYTF
cdr3_nt: TGTGCCAGCAGCTTGGCCGATGTCGGCTACACCTTC

v_call: TRBV19
j_call: TRBJ2-1
clone_size: NA
cdr3_length: 15
d_call: NA
cdr3_aa: CASSMLGTALNEQFF
cdr3_nt: TGTGCCAGTAGTATGCTCGGGACTGCCCTCAATGAGCAGTTCTTC

v_call: TRBV7-2
j_call: TRBJ1-1
clone_size: NA
cdr3_length: 16
d_call: NA
cdr3_aa: CASSLRLGSMNTEAFF
cdr3_nt: TGTGCCAGCAGCCTCCGGTTAGGCTCCATGAACACTGAAGCTTTCTTT

v_call: TRBV7-9
j_call: TRBJ2-1
clone_size: NA
cdr3_length: 14
d_call: NA
cdr3_aa: CASSSNRGTGEQFF
cdr3_nt: TGTGCCAGCAGCTCCAATAGGGGGACTGGCGAGCAGTTCTTC

v_call: TRBV7-9
j_call: TRBJ1-1
clone_size: NA
cdr3_length: 14
d_call: NA
cdr3_aa: CASSLGTGRTEAFF
cdr3_nt: TGTGCCAGCAGCTTGGGGACCGGCCGGACTGAAGCTTTCTTT

v_call: TRBV6-6
j_call: TRBJ2-7
clone_size: NA
cdr3_length: 13
d_call: TRBD1
cdr3_aa: CASSPGGQGEQYF
cdr3_nt: TGTGCCAGCAGCCCCGGCGGACAGGGCGAGCAGTACTTC

v_call: TRBV5-1
j_call: TRBJ2-3
clone_size: NA
cdr3_length: 16
d_call: TRBD2
cdr3_aa: CASSLRDGSGGDTQYF
cdr3_nt: TGCGCCAGCAGCTTGCGGGACGGGAGCGGGGGAGATACGCAGTATTTT

v_call: TRBV7-8
j_call: TRBJ1-1
clone_size: NA
cdr3_length: 15
d_call: NA
cdr3_aa: CASSKDLPANTEAFF
cdr3_nt: TGTGCCAGCAGCAAGGACTTGCCAGCGAACACTGAAGCTTTCTTT

v_call: TRBV5-1
j_call: TRBJ1-1
clone_size: once
cdr3_length: 15
d_call: TRBD1
cdr3_aa: CASSPRGSEYTEAFF
cdr3_nt: TGCGCCAGCAGCCCCAGGGGGTCGGAATATACTGAAGCTTTCTTT

v_call: TRBV18
j_call: TRBJ2-3
clone_size: NA
cdr3_length: 16
d_call: NA
cdr3_aa: CASSPSSRGFTDTQYF
cdr3_nt: TGTGCCAGCTCACCAAGTTCCAGGGGTTTCACAGATACGCAGTATTTT

v_call: TRBV7-2
j_call: TRBJ2-5
clone_size: NA
cdr3_length: 13
d_call: NA
cdr3_aa: CASSKQGTETQYF
cdr3_nt: TGTGCCAGCAGCAAACAGGGTACCGAGACCCAGTACTTC